This paragraph covers one T cell receptor (beta chain) sequence. As yet, its antigen is unknown. This entry belongs to a study of cytomegalovirus exposure and HLA in healthy donors. Findings and limits, study-wide: An analysis done earlier found most TCR beta V segments productive about 87% or about 30% of the time. Later on, a genetic analysis was performed. It linked a missense variant in DCLRE1C with V- and J-gene trimming of TCR beta.

J was trimmed by 7 bases and V by 4 bases; bases with no gene match: 5. CDR1 and CDR2 (germline): MNHNY, SVGAGI (reference sequence). The CDR3 runs 14 residues. It was with 60 Vbeta and 13 Jbeta primers that the PCR ran. Here immunoSEQ multiplex PCR was the method, and the copy in TCRdb shows in-frame clones only, minus some. The repertoire includes 150,000 or so clones, around 82% of them detected once, and around 5.6% sits in the top ten. The receptor was isolated from a woman aged 40 to 49 in good health and CMV-seropositive. The rearrangement joins TRBV6-6 to TRBJ2-4, with 9 bases identical to TRBD2. The sequencing sample was made of PBMCs. The CDR3 DNA follows: TGTGCCAGCAGTTCCGGGACTAGCAAGAACATTCAGTACTTC. This codes for CASSSGTSKNIQYF.